This T cell receptor (beta chain) was recorded in a study of blood T cell repertoires in COVID-19. Study-wide background: Researchers got acute and convalescent COVID-19 samples from the United States, Italy and Spain.

Libraries were prepared by immunoSEQ multiplex PCR; TCRdb keeps only in-frame clonotypes and omits some of them. This sample carries about 300,000 clones, around 85% of them seen once, and the ten largest clones take 1.4% to 1.5%. This CDR3 has 14 residues. With 6 bases clipped from V and 5 bases from J, the junction kept 4 bases outside the gene matches. The germline CDR1 and CDR2 sequences are LNHDA and SQIVND (reference sequence). The specimen sequenced was peripheral blood. The source is a human donor with COVID-19, enrolled during active disease. The donor label of this sample is uncertain. The V and J genes are TRBV19 and TRBJ1-6; the match to TRBD1 covers 7 bases. The DNA of the CDR3 is TGTGCCAGTAGCGCCACAGGGGATAATTCACCCCTCCACTTT. It codes for CASSATGDNSPLHF.